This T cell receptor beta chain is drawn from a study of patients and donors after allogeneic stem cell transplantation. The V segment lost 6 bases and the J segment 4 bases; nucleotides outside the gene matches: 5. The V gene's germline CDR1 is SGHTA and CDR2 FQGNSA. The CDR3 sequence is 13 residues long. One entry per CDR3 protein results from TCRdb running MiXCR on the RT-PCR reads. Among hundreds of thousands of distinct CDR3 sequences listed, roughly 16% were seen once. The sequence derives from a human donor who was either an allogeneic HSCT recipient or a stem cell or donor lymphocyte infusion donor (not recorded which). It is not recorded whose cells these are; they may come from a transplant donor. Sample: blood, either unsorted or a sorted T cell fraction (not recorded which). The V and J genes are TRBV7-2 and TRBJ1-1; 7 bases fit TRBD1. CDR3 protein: CASSRRGTTEAFF. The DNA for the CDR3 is TGTGCCAGCAGTCGCAGGGGGACCACTGAAGCTTTCTTT. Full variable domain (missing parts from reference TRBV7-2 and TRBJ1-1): GAGVSQSPSNKVTEKGKDVELRCDPISGHTALYWYRQSLGQGLEFLIYFQGNSAPDKSGLPSDRFSAERTGGSVSTLTIQRTQQEDSAVYLCASSRRGTTEAFFGQGTRLTVV.